This T cell receptor (beta chain) was obtained from a study of technical replicates of blood from a handful of donors. The assay was immunoSEQ multiplex PCR, and TCRdb's table has in-frame clones only and misses some. The repertoire includes about 100,000 clones, roughly 94% of them detected once, and around 0.3% sits in the top ten. The specimen sequenced was T cells isolated from PBMCs. This clonotype was obtained from a human donor in good health.

The chain's CDR3 is CASSLAVAGYTGELFF. The CDR3 coding sequence is TGTGCCAGCAGCTTAGCAGTAGCGGGTTACACCGGGGAGCTGTTTTTT. The chain is built from TRBV7-2 and TRBJ2-2, with TRBD2 matching 7 bases. The V and J ends lost 0 bases and 3 bases, in that order; junction bases with no gene match: 4. The CDR3 sequence is 16 residues long. Germline assignment: CDR1 SGHTA and CDR2 FQGNSA.